This T cell receptor beta chain derives from a study of blood T cells in healthy people across ages. Germline V gene lookup returns CDR1 SGHTA and CDR2 FQGNSA. CDR3 size: 15 residues. Comment on this clonotype: Its target is not known.

Sample-barcoded 5' priming and a J-beta primer mix drove a second PCR of about 7 to 12 cycles. Template switching added a 12-random-nucleotide identifier to every cDNA molecule. TCRdb re-derived calls from the 5' RACE reads in MiXCR, one entry per CDR3 protein. The data show around 870,000 distinct CDR3 sequences, under 30% seen once. Study-wide results and limits: Diversity figures derived from one million T cells were judged to underestimate the true value.

The V and J genes are TRBV7-2 and TRBJ2-4; 8 bases match TRBD2. The J call may not be correct, given that the DNA end is closer to TRBJ2-7. The origin of this receptor is a woman aged 80 or over in good health. Sequencing input: blood. In DNA form, the CDR3 reads TGTGCCAGCAGCTTACAAGCGGGAGCGTTCGGCGAGCAGTACTTC. It is translated as CASSLQAGAFGEQYF.